This T cell receptor (beta chain) is from a study of T cell responses to AZD1222 COVID-19 vaccine. Study outcomes and limitations: Vaccination with two AZD1222 doses was followed by a rise in Spike-specific TCR breadth and depth.

The CDR3 spans 10 residues. In germline, CDR1 is MGHDK, CDR2 SYGVNS. Trimming left V 6 bases short and J 5 bases short, with 4 bases between. This clone appeared a single time. What it binds is not known. Sequencing used immunoSEQ multiplex PCR; TCRdb keeps in-frame clones, though not all of them. The sample has 90,000 to 120,000 clones; 92% are singletons. This receptor was taken from an adult who received the AZD1222 COVID-19 vaccine. The sample here was peripheral blood, taken 28 days after the second AZD1222 dose. The V gene is TRBV25-1, the J gene TRBJ2-5, with D hard to call. CDR3 nucleotide sequence: TGTGCCAGCAGGGAGGAGACCCAGTACTTC. Its translation: CASREETQYF.